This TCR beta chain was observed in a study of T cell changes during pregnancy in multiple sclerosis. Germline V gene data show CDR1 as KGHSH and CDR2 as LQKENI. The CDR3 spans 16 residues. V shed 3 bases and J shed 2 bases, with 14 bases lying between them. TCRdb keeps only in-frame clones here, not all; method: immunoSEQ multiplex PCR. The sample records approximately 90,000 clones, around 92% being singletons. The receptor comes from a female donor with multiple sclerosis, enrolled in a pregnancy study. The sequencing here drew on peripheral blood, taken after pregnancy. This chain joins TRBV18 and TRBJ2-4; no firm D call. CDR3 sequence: CASSPWAAPSKNIQYF. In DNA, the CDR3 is TGTGCCAGCTCACCGTGGGCAGCACCTTCCAAAAACATTCAGTACTTC. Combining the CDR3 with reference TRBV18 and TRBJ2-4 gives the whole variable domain NAGVMQNPRHLVRRRGQEARLRCSPMKGHSHVYWYRQLPEEGLKFMVYLQKENIIDESGMPKERFSAEFPKEGPSILRIQQVVRGDSAAYFCASSPWAAPSKNIQYFGAGTRLSVL.